Below, 7 T cell receptor beta chains from the same sample are listed, as sequenced in a study of blood T cell repertoires in COVID-19. Clones were sequenced by immunoSEQ multiplex PCR, and TCRdb holds only the in-frame ones, with some missing. The sample shows 88,000 or so clones, about 88% of them seen only once. Sequenced sample: peripheral blood. These receptors were collected from a man aged 55-75 years with acute or convalescent COVID-19.

This sequence joins TRBV30 and TRBJ1-6; 8 positions agree with TRBD1. Germline loops: CDR1 GTSNPN, CDR2 SVGIG (reference sequence). The CDR3 extends over 16 amino acids. V was pared by 7 bases and J by 7 bases, with 15 bases of the junction left unmatched. CDR3: CASKAGTGGENSPLHF. CDR3 nucleotide sequence: TGTGCCTCTAAAGCGGGGACAGGTGGCGAGAATTCACCCCTCCACTTT. The complete variable domain, with remaining parts taken from reference TRBV30 and TRBJ1-6, reads SQTIHQWPATLVQPVGSPLSLECTVEGTSNPNLYWYRQAAGRGLQLLFYSVGIGQISSEVPQNLSASRPQDRQFILSSKKLLLSDSGFYLCASKAGTGGENSPLHFGNGTRLTVT.

This chain connects TRBV7-2 to TRBJ1-1; no firm D call. Per germline, CDR1 SGHTA and CDR2 FQGNSA. V lost 1 base to trimming and J lost 0 bases, with 12 bases between them. This CDR3 is 16 amino acids long. CDR3 DNA: TGTGCCAGCAGCTTAGAACCCCCCGGGATGAACACTGAAGCTTTCTTT. Amino acid sequence: CASSLEPPGMNTEAFF.

The rearrangement uses TRBV7-2 and TRBJ2-1, with 8 bases that match TRBD2. Germline CDR1 SGHTA, CDR2 FQGNSA. The V and J ends lost 1 base and 4 bases, in that order; junction bases with no gene match: 6. The CDR3 is 16 amino acids. The CDR3 DNA sequence: TGTGCCAGCAGCTTAGTCGGCGGGAGGCAGTACAATGAGCAGTTCTTC. This encodes CASSLVGGRQYNEQFF.

J is TRBJ2-7 and V is TRBV27; 8 nucleotides agree with TRBD2. Germline trimming cut 6 bases from V and 1 base from J; bases unmatched to any gene: 8. The CDR3 totals 15 residues. The germline V gene encodes CDR1 MNHEY and CDR2 SMNVEV (reference sequence). CDR3 DNA: TGTGCCAGCAGACGTAGCGGGGCCGAATCCTACGAGCAGTACTTC. Amino acids: CASRRSGAESYEQYF.

This clone was seen just once. This chain links TRBV9 with TRBJ2-1, with a tentative D call TRBD2 (6 bases). With 0 bases removed from V and 0 bases from J, the gap between germline ends came to 10 bases. The CDR3 has 16 amino acids. Looked up from germline, CDR1 is SGDLS and CDR2 is YYNGEE. The CDR3 DNA sequence: TGTGCCAGCAGCGTAGGCCTAGCGCACTCCTACAATGAGCAGTTCTTC. It translates to CASSVGLAHSYNEQFF.

V is TRBV12-3 or TRBV12-4 and J is TRBJ1-5, with D possibly matching TRBD1 (5 bases). Trimming took off 6 bases at V and 4 bases at J, with 10 bases between the two ends. The CDR3 totals 13 residues. The chain's CDR3 is CASSPRGNQPQHF. The CDR3 region has the DNA TGTGCCAGCAGCCCCCGGGGGAATCAGCCCCAGCATTTT.

This chain joins TRBV10-1 and TRBJ2-3; D is undetermined. Germline assignment: CDR1 WNHNN and CDR2 SYGVQD (reference sequence). This CDR3 contains 14 residues. V lost 5 bases to trimming and J lost 1 base, with 10 bases between them. The CDR3 protein is CASSLVARTDTQYF. CDR3 bases: TGCGCCAGCAGTCTCGTAGCCCGCACAGATACGCAGTATTTT.